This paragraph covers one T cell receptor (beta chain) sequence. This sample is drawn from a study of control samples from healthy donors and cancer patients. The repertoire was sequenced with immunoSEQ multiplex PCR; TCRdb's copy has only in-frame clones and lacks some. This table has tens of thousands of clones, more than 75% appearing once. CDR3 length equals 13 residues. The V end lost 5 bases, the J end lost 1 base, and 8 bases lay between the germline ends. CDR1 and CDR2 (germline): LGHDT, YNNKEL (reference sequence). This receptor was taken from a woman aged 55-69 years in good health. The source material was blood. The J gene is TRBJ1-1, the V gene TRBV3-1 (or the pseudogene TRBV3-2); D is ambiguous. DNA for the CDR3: TGTGCCAGCAGCGTAGTGGGGAACACTGAAGCTTTCTTT. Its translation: CASSVVGNTEAFF.